This is a list of T cell receptor beta chains from one sample in a study of T cells in Graves' hyperthyroidism and ophthalmopathy. Each CDR3 protein is one row after TCRdb ran MiXCR on the multiplex PCR reads. The repertoire consists of around 340,000 distinct CDR3 sequences, with over 15% occurring once and the leading ten covering approximately 35%. The sequencing input was blood. The receptors here all came from a man younger than 45 with Graves' hyperthyroidism. Each CDR3 is given with its conserved first and last residue. The D gene is left open where the match is weak. The size field is filled for only some rows; it gives once, few, many or a size class.

V	J	D	size	DNA	CDR3
TRBV7-9	TRBJ2-7	.	many	TGTGCCAGCAGCTTAGCATTGCGGGGTCGCCACGAGCAGTACTTC	CASSLALRGRHEQYF
TRBV20-1	TRBJ2-3	.	.	TGCAGTGCTAGTACTTCCGGACCCCTGTATTTT	CSASTSGPLYF
TRBV19	TRBJ2-1	.	few	TGTGCCAGTAGCCTCCAAGAGAGCTCCTACAATGAGCAGTTCTTC	CASSLQESSYNEQFF
TRBV11-2	TRBJ1-2	.	many	TGTGCCAGCAGCTCTGCTTTCGGGGCCCGTCAGAGGAGAGCTAACTATGGCTACACCTTC	CASSSAFGARQRRANYGYTF
TRBV2	TRBJ2-7	.	.	TGTGCCAGCACCTTCGGGGTGGGTCCCTACGAGCAGTACTTC	CASTFGVGPYEQYF
TRBV7-3	TRBJ2-5	.	few	TGTGCCAGCAGTTATTACAACGAAGAGACCCAGTACTTC	CASSYYNEETQYF
TRBV2	TRBJ2-1	.	many	TGTGCCAGCAGGGACAGTAATGAGCAGTTCTTC	CASRDSNEQFF
TRBV28	TRBJ2-3	TRBD2	many	TGTGCCAGCAGTTCCCCCTTATCCGGTAGCGGGAACACAGATACGCAGTATTTT	CASSSPLSGSGNTDTQYF
TRBV14	TRBJ2-3	TRBD2	few	TGTGCCAGCAGCCAAGAAGGAAGCTTCGGGGACTATTTAGGAGATACGCAGTATTTT	CASSQEGSFGDYLGDTQYF
TRBV4-1	TRBJ1-2	.	.	TGCGCCAGCAGCCAAGAAAGCGGCAGACCCTATGGCTACACCTTC	CASSQESGRPYGYTF
TRBV27	TRBJ2-7	.	many	TGTGCCAGCAGTTTATCTGGCCCCTATTTCGAGCAGTACTTC	CASSLSGPYFEQYF
TRBV11-1	TRBJ2-2	TRBD2	.	TGTGCCAGCAGGAGCGGGAGACTTACCGGGGAGCTGTTTTTT	CASRSGRLTGELFF
TRBV18	TRBJ1-3	.	many	TGTGCCAGCTCCCGTGACGGAAACACCATATATTTT	CASSRDGNTIYF
TRBV28	TRBJ1-6	.	many	TGTGCCAGCAGTTTATACGGGAATTCACCCCTCCACTTT	CASSLYGNSPLHF
TRBV5-1	TRBJ2-3	.	many	TGCGCCAGCAGCTCGGGCGGAGACACAGATACGCAGTATTTT	CASSSGGDTDTQYF
TRBV11-2	TRBJ2-7	.	many	TGTGCCAGCAGCTTACCGCGCAGGTTAAGCTCCTACGAGCAGTACTTC	CASSLPRRLSSYEQYF
TRBV7-9	TRBJ2-7	.	many	TGTGCCAGCAGTCGAGGATCAGGCTACGAGCAGTACTTC	CASSRGSGYEQYF
TRBV7-9	TRBJ2-7	.	many	TGTGCCAGCAGCTTAGGGGGGATCGGCAGAGAGAACTACGAGCAGTACTTC	CASSLGGIGRENYEQYF
TRBV6-1	TRBJ1-4	TRBD1	many	TGTGCCAGCAGACAGGACAGGGGGCGAGTTGAAAAACTGTTTTTT	CASRQDRGRVEKLFF
TRBV7-9	TRBJ2-1	.	many	TGTGCCAGCAGCTGGACAGCGGGGAGGGTCTCCAATGAGCAGTTCTTC	CASSWTAGRVSNEQFF
TRBV28	TRBJ1-2	TRBD1	many	TGTGCCAGCAGGGACGACGGGACAGGGGGCGTCTATGGCTACACCTTC	CASRDDGTGGVYGYTF
TRBV7-8	TRBJ2-7	.	few	TGTGCCAGCAGCTTCCCTCTAGCCGAGCAGTACTTC	CASSFPLAEQYF
TRBV6-2/TRBV6-3	TRBJ2-2	TRBD2	few	TGTGCCAGCAGTTCCCCGGGACTAGCGGGTGGCCCCGGGGAGCTGTTTTTT	CASSSPGLAGGPGELFF
TRBV20-1	TRBJ2-5	.	many	TGCAGTGCTATTATTCGGGAGACCCAGTACTTC	CSAIIRETQYF
TRBV29-1	TRBJ2-1	.	.	TGCAGCGTTGAAGAACGGTACAATGAGCAGTTCTTC	CSVEERYNEQFF
TRBV10-3	TRBJ2-5	.	many	TGTGCCATCTCCGGGGCGGACCAAGAGACCCAGTACTTC	CAISGADQETQYF
TRBV20-1	TRBJ2-5	.	many	TGCAGTGCTAGAGATGGGCGTAGGGAGACCCAGTACTTC	CSARDGRRETQYF
TRBV19	TRBJ2-7	.	few	TGTGCCAGTAGCTGGGGGGCGACTCGGGAGCAGTACTTC	CASSWGATREQYF
TRBV2	TRBJ1-1	.	.	TGTGCCAGCAGCCAAGCGCTGGGGGCTGAAGCTTTCTTT	CASSQALGAEAFF
TRBV3-1	TRBJ2-2	.	many	TGTGCCAGCAGCCCTGGGGGGACCGGGGAGCTGTTTTTT	CASSPGGTGELFF
TRBV11-3	TRBJ1-2	TRBD1	many	TGTGCCAGCAGCTTAGGAGGACAGGGGGCCCTTCACTATGGCTACACCTTC	CASSLGGQGALHYGYTF
TRBV24-1	TRBJ2-2	.	.	TGTGCCACCAGACAGGGAGGAAGCACCGGGGAGCTGTTTTTT	CATRQGGSTGELFF
TRBV29-1	TRBJ2-7	.	.	TGCAGCGTTGTATTTGGGGGGACAACAATCTACGAGCAGTACTTC	CSVVFGGTTIYEQYF
TRBV10-3	TRBJ2-7	TRBD2	many	TGTGCCATCAGTGAAGGCGGGAGCTCCTACGAGCAGTACTTC	CAISEGGSSYEQYF
TRBV20-1	TRBJ1-2	.	many	TGCAGTGCTAGAGATCCAGGCAGTCTCAACTATGGCTACACCTTC	CSARDPGSLNYGYTF
TRBV6-1	TRBJ2-1	.	few	TGTGCCAGCAGTGGGGGTATTGAGCAGTTCTTC	CASSGGIEQFF